This T cell receptor (beta chain) comes out of a study of neurological immune-mediated disorders. Trimming cost V 6 bases and J 1 base; bases outside gene matches: 9. Germline V lookup: CDR1 DFQATT, CDR2 SNEGSKA (reference sequence). This CDR3 comprises 17 residues. Notes on the study in general: HTLV-1-associated myelopathy displayed the greatest TCR clonal expansion, and multiple sclerosis exhibited the smallest, lower than that of healthy controls.

5'RACE generated cDNA with 10-nucleotide random UMIs. The output of every sequencing run exceeded 170 million TCR-beta sequences, derived from 15-18 subjects. TCRdb passed the 5' RACE reads through MiXCR, listing each CDR3 protein once. The sample shows more than 50,000 distinct CDR3 sequences, 3% to 4% of them seen only once. Stored at -80 C, 2 million PBMCs were the source of the unsorted libraries. This clonotype was seen many times. The antigen is not known. The specimen was PBMCs. This sequence was found in a woman aged 55-75 years with multiple sclerosis. This rearrangement joins TRBV20-1 to TRBJ2-1; 13 nucleotides match TRBD2. For the CDR3, the DNA is TGCAGTGCCGCGGGGGGACTAGCGGGATTATCCTACAATGAGCAGTTCTTC. This codes for CSAAGGLAGLSYNEQFF.